Presented here are 30 T cell receptor beta chains from one specimen sequenced in a study of T cell responses to AZD1222 COVID-19 vaccine. Assay used: immunoSEQ multiplex PCR; TCRdb lists only in-frame clones, some missing. This sample has roughly 130,000 clones, with about 91% found just once. The sample in question was peripheral blood, obtained on day 0 of AZD1222 vaccination. The receptor set was obtained from an adult in good health.

V is TRBV7-2 and J is TRBJ1-2; D is uncertain. The CDR3 runs 14 residues. V was shortened by 4 bases and J by 8 bases, with 17 bases between the two germline ends. Germline CDR1 and CDR2: SGHTA and FQGNSA. For the CDR3, the DNA is TGTGCCAGCAGCTCACAACTAGGGTCAGGCGGCTACACCTTC. This sequence encodes CASSSQLGSGGYTF.

The V and J genes are TRBV6-5 and TRBJ2-7; 10 nucleotides line up with TRBD2. Unmatched junction bases numbered 8, after V lost 3 bases and J lost 6 bases. Per the germline V gene, CDR1 is MNHEY and CDR2 is SVGAGI. The CDR3 runs to 15 residues. The CDR3 here is CASSYLSSGSREQYF. CDR3 coding DNA: TGTGCCAGCAGTTATTTGTCTAGCGGGAGCCGCGAGCAGTACTTC.

This clone is a singleton in its sample. The V gene is TRBV3-1 (or the pseudogene TRBV3-2), the J gene TRBJ2-7; D not resolved. V was pared by 3 bases and J by 3 bases, with 6 bases between. The CDR3 length is 12 residues. Germline CDR1 is LGHDT and CDR2 is YNNKEL (reference sequence). Here the CDR3 reads CASSQVNYEQYF. The CDR3 nucleotides read TGTGCCAGCAGCCAGGTTAACTACGAGCAGTACTTC.

This clone came up once. Germline and junction disagree at one end, which may indicate a read error. The chain joins TRBV2 to TRBJ1-3; D is possibly TRBD1 (5 bases). CDR1 and CDR2 (germline): SNHLY, FYNNEI. The CDR3 extends over 15 amino acids. DNA of the CDR3: TGTACCAGCAGTGACTGGCAGGGTCCGGAAAACACCATATATTTT. It yields the protein CTSSDWQGPENTIYF.

This rearrangement joins TRBV5-1 to TRBJ1-3, with 7 bases fitting TRBD1. The V and J ends lost 3 bases and 0 bases, in that order; junction bases with no gene match: 9. The germline CDR1 and CDR2 sequences are SGHRS and YFSETQ. CDR3 size: 17 residues. CDR3 in amino acids: CASSYRQGSLSGNTIYF. CDR3 in DNA: TGCGCCAGCAGCTACCGACAGGGATCCCTCTCTGGAAACACCATATATTTT. The full variable domain, with the rest looked up from reference TRBV5-1 and TRBJ1-3, is KAGVTQTPRYLIKTRGQQVTLSCSPISGHRSVSWYQQTPGQGLQFLFEYFSETQRNKGNFPGRFSGRQFSNSRSEMNVSTLELGDSALYLCASSYRQGSLSGNTIYFGEGSWLTVV.

The CDR3 region is CASSEAVGVDRGFNEQYF. The CDR3 region has the DNA TGTGCCAGCAGTGAAGCCGTCGGGGTTGACAGGGGGTTCAACGAGCAGTACTTC. J is TRBJ2-7 and V is TRBV2, with TRBD1 matching 9 bases. The CDR3 length is 18 residues. V trimming: 0 bases; J trimming: 5 bases; junction bases outside the gene matches: 14. Germline assignment: CDR1 SNHLY and CDR2 FYNNEI.

The V gene is TRBV5-1, the J gene TRBJ1-2, with D possibly matching TRBD1 (5 bases). Germline-derived CDR1 and CDR2 are SGHRS and YFSETQ. CDR3 length equals 13 residues. Trimming took 0 bases from V and 7 from J, leaving 10 bases between them. CDR3 region: CASSLAAGSGYTF. Written as DNA, the CDR3 is TGCGCCAGCAGCTTGGCCGCAGGGAGTGGCTACACCTTC.

DNA for the CDR3: TGTGCCAGCAGTCCAGCCCCGGGACTAGTAACCGGGGAGCTGTTTTTT. This codes for CASSPAPGLVTGELFF. The V gene is TRBV27, the J gene TRBJ2-2; TRBD2 matches at 8 bases. CDR1 MNHEY and CDR2 SMNVEV come from the germline V gene (reference sequence). Trimming took 5 bases from V and 5 from J; bases not matched to a gene: 10. The CDR3 consists of 16 residues.

The DNA of the CDR3 is TGTGCCTGGAGTGAAGGACTAGCGGCCACCAATGAGCAGTTCTTC. It is translated as CAWSEGLAATNEQFF. The chain is built from TRBV30 and TRBJ2-1, with 10 bases identical to TRBD2. The CDR3 covers 15 residues. V lost 1 base, J lost 6 bases, and 6 bases stayed unmatched. The germline V gene encodes CDR1 GTSNPN and CDR2 SVGIG (reference sequence).

The V and J genes are TRBV6-5 and TRBJ2-1, with no clear D. The germline CDR1 and CDR2 sequences are MNHEY and SVGAGI. The CDR3 is made up of 15 amino acids. Trimming stripped 4 bases from V and 0 bases from J, with 10 bases between. In nucleotides, the CDR3 is TGTGCCAGCAGTTTGGTGGGTAGCTCCTACAATGAGCAGTTCTTC. Protein sequence: CASSLVGSSYNEQFF.

In its sample, this clone was seen a few times. The chain has TRBV3-1 (or the pseudogene TRBV3-2) and TRBJ1-5; no reliable D call. Germline V lookup: CDR1 LGHDT, CDR2 YNNKEL (reference sequence). There are 14 residues in the CDR3. V was cut by 1 base and J by 6 bases, with 10 bases left in between. CDR3 in amino acids: CASSQAPGSQPQHF. In DNA form, the CDR3 reads TGTGCCAGCAGCCAAGCGCCGGGAAGTCAGCCCCAGCATTTT.

V gene TRBV12-3 or TRBV12-4 combines with J gene TRBJ1-5; D is unresolved. The CDR3 is 12 residues long. V lost 6 bases, J lost 2 bases, and 5 bases lay in between. This chain's CDR3 is CASRGRNQPQHF. CDR3 DNA sequence: TGTGCCAGCAGAGGGCGCAATCAGCCCCAGCATTTT.

The chain links TRBV19 to TRBJ1-1; no clear D gene. This CDR3 comprises 15 residues. Germline V CDR1 and CDR2: LNHDA, SQIVND (reference sequence). Trimming took off 3 bases at V and 1 base at J, with 12 bases between the two ends. The CDR3 DNA reads TGTGCCAGTAGTATTGGCCTGGCGGGGAACACTGAAGCTTTCTTT. Translating gives CASSIGLAGNTEAFF. The full variable domain, its missing parts supplied by reference TRBV19 and TRBJ1-1, is DGGITQSPKYLFRKEGQNVTLSCEQNLNHDAMYWYRQDPGQGLRLIYYSQIVNDFQKGDIAEGYSVSREKKESFPLTVTSAQKNPTAFYLCASSIGLAGNTEAFFGQGTRLTVV.

CDR3 sequence reads: CSASGAGGSETQYF. In DNA, the CDR3 is TGCAGTGCTAGTGGAGCGGGAGGTTCGGAGACCCAGTACTTC. The V gene is TRBV20-1, the J gene TRBJ2-5; 9 nucleotides agree with TRBD2. Trimming at V came to 3 bases and at J to 5 bases, leaving 7 bases not matched to a gene. Germline CDR1 reads DFQATT; CDR2 reads SNEGSKA (reference sequence). The length of the CDR3 is 14 residues.

CDR3 DNA sequence: TGTGCCAGCAGCGCCTACAGGAACCCGACCCGTGGGCAGTACTTC. This gives the protein CASSAYRNPTRGQYF. J is TRBJ2-7 and V is TRBV5-6, with a possible D match to TRBD1 (5 bases). Germline V gene lookup returns CDR1 SGHDT and CDR2 YYEEEE. The V end was cut by 4 bases, the J end by 9 bases, with 23 bases between. The CDR3 is 15 amino acids.

The chain links TRBV6-2 or TRBV6-3 to TRBJ2-7, with a tentative D call TRBD1 (6 bases). The V and J ends lost 4 bases and 4 bases respectively, with 8 bases between them. There are 12 residues in the CDR3. Germline V gives CDR1 MNHEY, CDR2 SVGEGT. CDR3 sequence (DNA): TGTGCCAGCAGTTCCCAGGGGTACGAGCAGTACTTC. It is translated as CASSSQGYEQYF.

The chain links TRBV6-2 or TRBV6-3 to TRBJ1-2; tentative D call: TRBD1 (5 bases). This CDR3 comprises 14 residues. From germline, CDR1 is MNHEY and CDR2 SVGEGT. V lost 0 bases and J 2 bases, leaving 7 bases between the germline ends. This CDR3 reads CASSYSWDNYGYTF. The CDR3 nucleotides are TGTGCCAGCAGTTACTCCTGGGACAACTATGGCTACACCTTC.

This chain joins TRBV4-3 and TRBJ1-4, with 11 nucleotides matching TRBD1. This CDR3 spans 16 amino acids. The junction had 5 bases not matched to a gene; V was cut back by 0 bases and J by 8 bases. In germline, CDR1 is LGHNA, CDR2 YSLEER. CDR3 residues: CASSQDRGQGDEKLFF. The CDR3 nucleotides are TGCGCCAGCAGCCAAGATCGGGGACAGGGGGACGAAAAACTGTTTTTT.

CDR3 region: CASSLVAAGTEAFF. The DNA for the CDR3 is TGCGCCAGCAGCCTGGTAGCGGCGGGGACTGAAGCTTTCTTT. J is TRBJ1-1 and V is TRBV5-1; D is undetermined. Between the trimmed V and J ends, which lost 4 bases and 5 bases, there was a span of 15 bases. The germline V gene has CDR1 SGHRS and CDR2 YFSETQ. CDR3 size: 14 residues.

This clone showed up just a few times. The chain has TRBV7-9 and TRBJ1-4; no firm D call. The V gene's germline CDR1 is SEHNR and CDR2 FQNEAQ (reference sequence). Trimming took 7 bases from V and 4 from J, leaving 16 bases between them. This CDR3 has 15 amino acids. The CDR3 DNA is TGTGCCAGCACCGCCGGCGGGTTAGGTAATGAAAAACTGTTTTTT. Residues: CASTAGGLGNEKLFF.

The chain carries TRBV5-4 and TRBJ1-1, with a tentative D call TRBD1 (6 bases). CDR1 SGHNT and CDR2 YYREEE come from the germline V gene (reference sequence). With 2 bases removed from V and 4 bases from J, the gap between germline ends came to 12 bases. The CDR3 extends over 14 amino acids. The CDR3 DNA sequence: TGTGCCAGCAGCTTACAGGGATCGAGCACTGAAGCTTTCTTT. This codes for CASSLQGSSTEAFF.

The chain uses TRBV23-1 and TRBJ2-3; D not certain. TRBV23-1 is recorded as an ORF, its role being uncertain. Trimming stripped 7 bases from V and 2 bases from J, with 10 bases between. The CDR3 loop spans 13 amino acids. Here the CDR3 DNA reads TGCGCCAGCATGCGGATAAACACAGATACGCAGTATTTT. Protein sequence: CASMRINTDTQYF.

The chain links TRBV6-5 to TRBJ2-3; D not certain. Germline values: CDR1 MNHEY, CDR2 SVGAGI. There are 14 residues in the CDR3. V lost 8 bases, J lost 2 bases, and 14 bases lay in between. The CDR3 DNA reads as TGTGCCAGCTGCAGGACGGAATACACAGATACGCAGTATTTT. As protein: CASCRTEYTDTQYF.

The chain is built from TRBV12-3 or TRBV12-4 and TRBJ1-2, with D maybe TRBD1 (5 bases). Trimming removed 3 bases from V and 8 bases from J, with 13 bases in between. The CDR3 consists of 13 residues. Here the CDR3 DNA reads TGTGCCAGCAGTTTTTGGGGGTTGGGGGGCTACACCTTC. Its protein is CASSFWGLGGYTF.

This clone was seen only once. V is TRBV5-1 and J is TRBJ1-1; tentative D call: TRBD1 (6 bases). CDR3 length: 14 amino acids. Germline CDR1 SGHRS, CDR2 YFSETQ. Trimming shortened V by 7 bases and J by 4 bases, and 17 bases separated the two germline ends. CDR3: CASGPGGLGTEAFF. In DNA form, the CDR3 reads TGCGCCAGCGGTCCGGGGGGCCTCGGCACTGAAGCTTTCTTT.

This clone has only a few counts. The J gene is TRBJ2-7, the V gene TRBV2; 12 bases fit TRBD2. Germline V lookup: CDR1 SNHLY, CDR2 FYNNEI. The trim removed 8 bases at V and 6 bases at J, leaving 5 bases unmatched. The CDR3 spans 13 residues. The CDR3 bases are TGTGCCAGCGAACTAGCGGGAGGAATCGAGCAGTACTTC. Protein sequence: CASELAGGIEQYF.

In its sample, this clone was seen a few times. The chain couples TRBV11-1 to TRBJ2-1; TRBD2 agrees at 7 bases. This CDR3 comprises 14 residues. CDR1 SGHAT and CDR2 FQDESV come from the germline V gene (reference sequence). V lost 0 bases and J lost 15; bases outside the gene matches: 11. CDR3 protein: CASSLALRGGSLFF. The CDR3 DNA is TGTGCCAGCAGCTTAGCGCTTAGGGGCGGGAGCCTGTTCTTC.

The rearrangement links TRBV29-1 to TRBJ2-5; D possibly corresponds to TRBD1 (5 bases). The CDR3 totals 13 residues. CDR1 is SQVTM, CDR2 ANQGSEA, per germline. V lost 7 bases, J lost 0 bases, and 12 bases lay in between. The CDR3 sequence: CSARTGYQETQYF. In nucleotides, the CDR3 is TGCAGCGCCAGAACAGGCTACCAAGAGACCCAGTACTTC.

The chain links TRBV30 to TRBJ1-2; 7 bases map to TRBD1. Per germline, CDR1 GTSNPN and CDR2 SVGIG (reference sequence). The V gene end was trimmed by 1 base and the J gene end by 2 bases; junction bases not matched to a gene: 4. The length of the CDR3 is 14 residues. This CDR3 is CAWSGDSLNYGYTF. The CDR3 coding sequence is TGTGCCTGGAGTGGGGACAGCCTGAACTATGGCTACACCTTC.

CDR3 protein: CASSSGLNSGNTIYF. CDR3 sequence (DNA): TGTGCCAGCAGCTCGGGACTGAACTCTGGAAACACCATATATTTT. The V gene is TRBV7-2, the J gene TRBJ1-3, with D perhaps TRBD1 (5 bases). The germline gives CDR1 SGHTA, CDR2 FQGNSA. The V and J ends lost 4 bases and 0 bases respectively, with 10 bases between them. The CDR3 totals 15 residues. The whole variable domain, filled in from reference TRBV7-2 and TRBJ1-3, reads GAGVSQSPSNKVTEKGKDVELRCDPISGHTALYWYRQSLGQGLEFLIYFQGNSAPDKSGLPSDRFSAERTGGSVSTLTIQRTQQEDSAVYLCASSSGLNSGNTIYFGEGSWLTVV.